Following are 14 T cell receptor beta chains from one sample sequenced in a study of T cell responses to AZD1222 COVID-19 vaccine. The assay was immunoSEQ multiplex PCR, and TCRdb's table has in-frame clones only and misses some. The sample carries roughly 150,000 clones, 70% to 90% recorded once. The sequencing here drew on peripheral blood, taken on day 0 of AZD1222 vaccination. The receptors come from an adult in good health.

The V call is TRBV28, the J call TRBJ1-2; TRBD1 agrees at 9 bases. J gave up 4 bases and V 10 bases, and 16 bases lay outside the gene matches. The CDR3 is 16 residues long. Germline assignment: CDR1 MDHEN and CDR2 SYDVKM. This CDR3 reads CATAPGTGQAGYGYTF. Written as DNA, the CDR3 is TGTGCCACAGCCCCCGGGACAGGGCAAGCCGGCTATGGCTACACCTTC.

The chain recombines TRBV30 with TRBJ1-2; D is possibly TRBD1 (5 bases). V was cut by 1 base and J by 7 bases, with 13 bases left in between. The CDR3 totals 13 residues. CDR1 and CDR2 from the germline V gene are GTSNPN and SVGIG (reference sequence). In DNA, the CDR3 is TGTGCCTGGAGTGCCTCTCTAGGGGCTGGCTACACCTTC. Translated, it gives CAWSASLGAGYTF.

This clone was recorded once. DNA for the CDR3: TGTGCCAGCAGGCTGGGCACGGCGGGAAGAGATACGCAGTATTTT. It yields the protein CASRLGTAGRDTQYF. V and J are TRBV28 and TRBJ2-3; D may be TRBD2 (6 bases). This CDR3 has 15 amino acids. V was shortened by 6 bases and J by 5 bases, with 18 bases between the two germline ends. From germline, CDR1 is MDHEN and CDR2 SYDVKM. Full variable domain (rest looked up from reference TRBV28 and TRBJ2-3): DVKVTQSSRYLVKRTGEKVFLECVQDMDHENMFWYRQDPGLGLRLIYFSYDVKMKEKGDIPEGYSVSREKKERFSLILESASTNQTSMYLCASRLGTAGRDTQYFGPGTRLTVL.

J is TRBJ2-5 and V is TRBV28, with 9 positions matching TRBD2. Trimming cost V 10 bases and J 5 bases; bases outside gene matches: 14. Germline assignment: CDR1 MDHEN and CDR2 SYDVKM. The CDR3 loop spans 15 amino acids. The CDR3 is CATTPGLAGQETQYF. The CDR3 DNA reads as TGTGCCACCACCCCGGGCCTAGCGGGACAGGAGACCCAGTACTTC.

The chain has TRBV28 and TRBJ2-3, with 8 bases that match TRBD2. The V segment lost 4 bases and the J segment 2 bases; nucleotides outside the gene matches: 11. This CDR3 is 17 amino acids long. CDR1 and CDR2 from the germline V gene are MDHEN and SYDVKM. CDR3 residues: CASSSPRGGFVTDTQYF. As DNA, the CDR3 is TGTGCCAGCAGTTCACCCCGCGGGGGGTTCGTCACAGATACGCAGTATTTT. Full variable domain (remainder filled in from reference TRBV28 and TRBJ2-3): DVKVTQSSRYLVKRTGEKVFLECVQDMDHENMFWYRQDPGLGLRLIYFSYDVKMKEKGDIPEGYSVSREKKERFSLILESASTNQTSMYLCASSSPRGGFVTDTQYFGPGTRLTVL.

The rearrangement joins TRBV5-4 to TRBJ2-3, with D uncertain. The germline CDR1 and CDR2 sequences are SGHNT and YYREEE (reference sequence). V shed 2 bases and J shed 3 bases, with 10 bases lying between them. The CDR3 spans 14 residues. Written as DNA, the CDR3 is TGTGCCAGCAGCTTAAGAGGAAGGACAGATACGCAGTATTTT. Its translation is CASSLRGRTDTQYF.

The chain links TRBV24-1 to TRBJ2-7; 15 bases line up with TRBD2. This CDR3 is 13 amino acids long. V lost 9 bases, J lost 5 bases, and 1 base stayed unmatched. Germline V CDR1 and CDR2: KGHDR, SFDVKD. CDR3 in amino acids: CATGTSGRNEQYF. The CDR3 region has the DNA TGTGCCACCGGGACTAGCGGGAGGAACGAGCAGTACTTC.

The V and J genes are TRBV15 and TRBJ1-6, with 8 bases lining up with TRBD1. Losses at the gene ends were 1 base for V and 5 bases for J; bases not matched to a gene: 4. The CDR3 is 16 residues long. CDR1 LNHNV and CDR2 YYDKDF come from the germline V gene (reference sequence). CDR3: CATSRVLQGDNSPLHF. In DNA, the CDR3 is TGTGCCACCAGCAGAGTCCTACAGGGGGATAATTCACCCCTCCACTTT.

V gene TRBV25-1 combines with J gene TRBJ2-1, with D tentatively TRBD2 (6 bases). The V and J ends lost 5 bases and 3 bases respectively, with 17 bases between them. The CDR3 sequence is 16 residues long. Germline CDR1 MGHDK, CDR2 SYGVNS. The CDR3 DNA reads TGTGCCAGCAGTCCCCTTCTAGCGATCCTCTACAATGAGCAGTTCTTC. It translates to CASSPLLAILYNEQFF.

The chain is built from TRBV10-3 and TRBJ2-7; D is unresolved. Trimming left V 1 base short and J 0 bases short, with 4 bases between. This CDR3 is built from 13 residues. Per germline, CDR1 ENHRY and CDR2 SYGVKD. Written as DNA, the CDR3 is TGTGCCATCAGTGAGTTGAGCTCCTACGAGCAGTACTTC. Its protein is CAISELSSYEQYF.

The V call is TRBV6-5, the J call TRBJ2-1; perhaps TRBD2 as D (5 bases). Trimming removed 6 bases at V and 9 bases at J, with 15 bases between. CDR1 is MNHEY and CDR2 is SVGAGI in the germline V gene. This CDR3 has 13 residues. The CDR3 DNA sequence: TGTGCCAGCAGGCCCATCAGCCGGGGTGAGCAGTTCTTC. Its translation is CASRPISRGEQFF.

This chain uses TRBV9 with TRBJ1-2, with D possibly being TRBD1 (6 bases). The CDR3 is 15 residues long. The V and J ends lost 0 bases and 7 bases respectively, with 16 bases between them. Germline V gene lookup returns CDR1 SGDLS and CDR2 YYNGEE. Here the CDR3 reads CASSVGTGAVSGYTF. The CDR3, as DNA: TGTGCCAGCAGCGTAGGAACGGGGGCGGTGAGTGGCTACACCTTC.

V gene TRBV18 combines with J gene TRBJ2-7; TRBD1 matches at 8 bases. There are 15 residues in the CDR3. V trimming: 3 bases; J trimming: 2 bases; junction bases outside the gene matches: 6. From germline, CDR1 is KGHSH and CDR2 LQKENI. CDR3 in amino acids: CASSPRQGRAYEQYF. CDR3 coding DNA: TGTGCCAGCTCACCGCGACAGGGGCGGGCCTACGAGCAGTACTTC.

The genes are TRBV29-1 and TRBJ1-2; a weak D match, TRBD1 (6 bases). The V end lost 2 bases, the J end lost 0 bases, and 10 bases lay between the germline ends. Germline V gene sequence: CDR1 SQVTM, CDR2 ANQGSEA. This CDR3 is built from 14 residues. This chain's CDR3 is CSVEPRGPNYGYTF. The DNA of the CDR3 is TGCAGCGTTGAACCCAGGGGCCCTAACTATGGCTACACCTTC.